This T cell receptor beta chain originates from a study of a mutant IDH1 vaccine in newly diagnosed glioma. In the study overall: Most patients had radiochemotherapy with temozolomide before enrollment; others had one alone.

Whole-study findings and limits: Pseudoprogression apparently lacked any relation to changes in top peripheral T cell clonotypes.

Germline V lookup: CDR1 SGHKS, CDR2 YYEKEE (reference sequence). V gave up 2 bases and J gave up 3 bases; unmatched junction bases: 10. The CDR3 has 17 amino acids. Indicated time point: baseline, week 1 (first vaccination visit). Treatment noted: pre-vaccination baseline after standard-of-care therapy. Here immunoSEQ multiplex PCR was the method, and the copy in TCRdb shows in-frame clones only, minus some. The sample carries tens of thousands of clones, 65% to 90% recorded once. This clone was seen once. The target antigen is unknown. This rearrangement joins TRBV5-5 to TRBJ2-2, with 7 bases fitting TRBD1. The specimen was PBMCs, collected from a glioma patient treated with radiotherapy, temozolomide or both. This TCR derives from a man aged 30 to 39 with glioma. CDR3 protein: CASSFRDRQLDTGELFF. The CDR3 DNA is TGTGCCAGCAGCTTCCGGGACAGACAACTTGACACCGGGGAGCTGTTTTTT.